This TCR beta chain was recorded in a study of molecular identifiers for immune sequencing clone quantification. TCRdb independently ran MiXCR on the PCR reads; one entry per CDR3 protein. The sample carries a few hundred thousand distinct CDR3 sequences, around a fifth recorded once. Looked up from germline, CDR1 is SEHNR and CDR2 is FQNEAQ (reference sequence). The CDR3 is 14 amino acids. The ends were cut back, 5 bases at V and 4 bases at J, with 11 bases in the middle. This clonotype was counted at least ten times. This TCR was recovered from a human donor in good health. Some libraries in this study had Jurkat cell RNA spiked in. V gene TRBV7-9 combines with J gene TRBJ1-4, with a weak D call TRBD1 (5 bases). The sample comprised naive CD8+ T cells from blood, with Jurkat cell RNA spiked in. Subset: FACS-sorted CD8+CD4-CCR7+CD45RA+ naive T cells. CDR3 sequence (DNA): TGTGCCAGCAGCCCAGGGCCTGATAATGAAAAACTGTTTTTT. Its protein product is CASSPGPDNEKLFF.